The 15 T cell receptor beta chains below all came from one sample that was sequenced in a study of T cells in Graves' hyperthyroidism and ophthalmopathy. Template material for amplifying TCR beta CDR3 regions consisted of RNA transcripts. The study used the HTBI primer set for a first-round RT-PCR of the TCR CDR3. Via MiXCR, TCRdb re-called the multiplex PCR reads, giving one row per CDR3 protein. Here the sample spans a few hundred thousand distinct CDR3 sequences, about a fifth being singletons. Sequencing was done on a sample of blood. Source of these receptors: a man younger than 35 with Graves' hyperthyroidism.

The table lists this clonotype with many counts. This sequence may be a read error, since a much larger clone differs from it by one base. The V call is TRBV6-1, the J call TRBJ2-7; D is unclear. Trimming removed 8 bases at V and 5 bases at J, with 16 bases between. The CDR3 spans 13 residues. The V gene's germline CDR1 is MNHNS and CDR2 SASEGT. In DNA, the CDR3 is TGTGCCAGCTCTAAAGGCGCAACCCACGAGCAGTACTTC. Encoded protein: CASSKGATHEQYF.

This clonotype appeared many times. The CDR3 DNA reads as TGTGCCAGCACGGGACACCCGAACACTGAAGCTTTCTTT. Encoded protein: CASTGHPNTEAFF. The chain joins TRBV28 to TRBJ1-1, with D possibly being TRBD1 (6 bases). The CDR3 covers 13 residues. V gave up 7 bases and J gave up 1 base, with 10 bases separating them. Per the germline V gene, CDR1 is MDHEN and CDR2 is SYDVKM.

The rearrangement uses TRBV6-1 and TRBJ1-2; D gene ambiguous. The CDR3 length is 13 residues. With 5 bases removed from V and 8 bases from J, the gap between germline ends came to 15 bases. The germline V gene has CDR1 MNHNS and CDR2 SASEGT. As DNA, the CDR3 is TGTGCCAGCAGTCTGGACGGGGATGGGGGCTACACCTTC. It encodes CASSLDGDGGYTF.

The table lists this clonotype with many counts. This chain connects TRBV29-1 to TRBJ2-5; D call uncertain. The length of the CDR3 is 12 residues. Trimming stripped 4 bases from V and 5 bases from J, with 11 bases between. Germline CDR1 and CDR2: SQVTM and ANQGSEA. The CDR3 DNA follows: TGCAGCGTTGTCTTTTACGGGGAGACCCAGTACTTC. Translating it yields CSVVFYGETQYF.

The CDR3 sequence is CASSLLQGADEQYF. The CDR3, as DNA: TGTGCCAGCAGCTTATTACAGGGGGCTGACGAGCAGTACTTC. This rearrangement joins TRBV7-2 to TRBJ2-7; 9 bases are shared with TRBD1. CDR1 and CDR2 (germline): SGHTA, FQGNSA. The CDR3 spans 14 residues. J lost 5 bases, V lost 2 bases, and 4 bases had no gene match.

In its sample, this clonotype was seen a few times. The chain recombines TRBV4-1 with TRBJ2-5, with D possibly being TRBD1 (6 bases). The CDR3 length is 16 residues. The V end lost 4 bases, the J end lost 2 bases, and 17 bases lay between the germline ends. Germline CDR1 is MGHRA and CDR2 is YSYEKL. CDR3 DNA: TGCGCCAGCAGCCGAGAAGTGAGGCAGGGGCAAGAGACCCAGTACTTC. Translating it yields CASSREVRQGQETQYF.

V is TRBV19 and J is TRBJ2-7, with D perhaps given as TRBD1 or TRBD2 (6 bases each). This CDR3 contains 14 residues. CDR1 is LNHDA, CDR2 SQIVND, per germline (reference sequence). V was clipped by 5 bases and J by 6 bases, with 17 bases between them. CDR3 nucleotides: TGTGCCAGTAGTTTCGGGAGCCAAGGGGGCGAGCAGTACTTC. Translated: CASSFGSQGGEQYF.

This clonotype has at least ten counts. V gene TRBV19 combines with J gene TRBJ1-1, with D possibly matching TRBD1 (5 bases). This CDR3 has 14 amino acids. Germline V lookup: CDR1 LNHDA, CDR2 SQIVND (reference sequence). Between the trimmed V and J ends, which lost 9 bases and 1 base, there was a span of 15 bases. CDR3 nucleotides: TGTGCCAGCTGGGACTGGGGGGGGAACACTGAAGCTTTCTTT. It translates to CASWDWGGNTEAFF.

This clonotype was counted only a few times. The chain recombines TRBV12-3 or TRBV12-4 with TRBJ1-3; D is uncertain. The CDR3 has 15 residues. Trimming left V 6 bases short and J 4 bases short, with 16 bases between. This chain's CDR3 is CASSPRNLFGNTIYF. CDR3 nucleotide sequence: TGTGCCAGCAGCCCGAGGAACCTATTCGGAAACACCATATATTTT.

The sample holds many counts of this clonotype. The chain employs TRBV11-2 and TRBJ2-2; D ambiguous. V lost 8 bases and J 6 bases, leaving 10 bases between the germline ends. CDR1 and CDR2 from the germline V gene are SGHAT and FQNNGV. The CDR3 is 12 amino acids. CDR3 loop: CASQHWSGELFF. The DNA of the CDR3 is TGTGCCAGCCAACACTGGTCCGGGGAGCTGTTTTTT. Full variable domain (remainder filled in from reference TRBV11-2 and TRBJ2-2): EAGVAQSPRYKIIEKRQSVAFWCNPISGHATLYWYQQILGQGPKLLIQFQNNGVVDDSQLPKDRFSAERLKGVDSTLKIQPAKLEDSAVYLCASQHWSGELFFGEGSRLTVL.

The CDR3 reads CSARDHETQYF. CDR3 nucleotides: TGCAGTGCTAGAGATCACGAGACCCAGTACTTC. The gene calls are TRBV20-1 and TRBJ2-5, with D unclear. The CDR3 is 11 amino acids. CDR1 and CDR2 from the germline V gene are DFQATT and SNEGSKA (reference sequence). V gave up 0 bases and J gave up 5 bases, with 4 bases separating them.

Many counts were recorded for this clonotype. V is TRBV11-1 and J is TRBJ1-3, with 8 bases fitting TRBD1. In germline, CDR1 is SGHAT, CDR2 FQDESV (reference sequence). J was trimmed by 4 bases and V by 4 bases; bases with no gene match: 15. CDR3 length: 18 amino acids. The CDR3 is CASSSSSDSRDRGNTIYF. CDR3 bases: TGTGCCAGCAGCTCTTCAAGCGACTCCCGGGACAGGGGAAACACCATATATTTT.

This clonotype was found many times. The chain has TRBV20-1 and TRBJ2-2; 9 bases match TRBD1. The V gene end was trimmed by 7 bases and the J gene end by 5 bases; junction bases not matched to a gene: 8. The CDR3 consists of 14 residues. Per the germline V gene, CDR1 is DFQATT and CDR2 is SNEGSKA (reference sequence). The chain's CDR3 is CSVKGQGDTGELFF. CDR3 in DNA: TGCAGTGTTAAGGGACAGGGAGATACCGGGGAGCTGTTTTTT.

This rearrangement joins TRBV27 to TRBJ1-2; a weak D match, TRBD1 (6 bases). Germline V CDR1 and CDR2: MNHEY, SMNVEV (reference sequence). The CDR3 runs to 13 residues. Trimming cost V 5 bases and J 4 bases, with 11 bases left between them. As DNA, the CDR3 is TGTGCCAGCAGTCCAGGGGCCAGCTATGGCTACACCTTC. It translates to CASSPGASYGYTF.

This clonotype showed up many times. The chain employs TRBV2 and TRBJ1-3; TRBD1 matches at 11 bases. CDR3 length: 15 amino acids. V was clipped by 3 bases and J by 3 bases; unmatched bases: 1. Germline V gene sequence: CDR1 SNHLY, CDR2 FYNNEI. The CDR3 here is CASSEGQGVGNTIYF. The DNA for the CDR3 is TGTGCCAGCAGTGAGGGACAGGGGGTTGGAAACACCATATATTTT. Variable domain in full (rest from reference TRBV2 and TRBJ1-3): EPEVTQTPSHQVTQMGQEVILRCVPISNHLYFYWYRQILGQKVEFLVSFYNNEISEKSEIFDDQFSVERPDGSNFTLKIRSTKLEDSAMYFCASSEGQGVGNTIYFGEGSWLTVV.